This T cell receptor beta chain is drawn from a study of blood T cell repertoires in COVID-19. Trimming cost V 2 bases and J 3 bases; bases outside gene matches: 7. CDR3 length equals 15 residues. The V gene's germline CDR1 is SGHRS and CDR2 YFSETQ. Per the original methods: Estimation of nucleated cell counts was performed using reference gene primer amplification. Sequencing used immunoSEQ multiplex PCR; TCRdb keeps in-frame clones, though not all of them. V, J and clone size were drawn from that table, and D and trimming were deduced from the DNA. The sample contains 45,000 or so clones, approximately 85% of which appear only once.

Input material: peripheral blood. The rearrangement links TRBV5-1 to TRBJ2-5; 7 nucleotides line up with TRBD2. This receptor was taken from an elderly woman with acute or convalescent COVID-19. The CDR3 region has the DNA TGCGCCAGCAGCTTAGGCGGGAGTCGGGAAGAGACCCAGTACTTC. Translated, it gives CASSLGGSREETQYF.